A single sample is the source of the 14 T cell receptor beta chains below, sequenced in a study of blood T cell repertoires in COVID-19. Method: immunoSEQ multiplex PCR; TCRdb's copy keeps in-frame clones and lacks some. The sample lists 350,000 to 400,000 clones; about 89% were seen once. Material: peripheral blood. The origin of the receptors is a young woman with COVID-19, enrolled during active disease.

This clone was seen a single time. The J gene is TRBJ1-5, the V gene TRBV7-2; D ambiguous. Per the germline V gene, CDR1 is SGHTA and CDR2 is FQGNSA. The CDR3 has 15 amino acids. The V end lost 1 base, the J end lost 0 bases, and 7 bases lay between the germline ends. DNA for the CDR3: TGTGCCAGCAGCTTAGAAACAGATAGCAATCAGCCCCAGCATTTT. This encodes CASSLETDSNQPQHF. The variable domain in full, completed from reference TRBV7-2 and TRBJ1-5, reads GAGVSQSPSNKVTEKGKDVELRCDPISGHTALYWYRQSLGQGLEFLIYFQGNSAPDKSGLPSDRFSAERTGGSVSTLTIQRTQQEDSAVYLCASSLETDSNQPQHFGDGTRLSIL.

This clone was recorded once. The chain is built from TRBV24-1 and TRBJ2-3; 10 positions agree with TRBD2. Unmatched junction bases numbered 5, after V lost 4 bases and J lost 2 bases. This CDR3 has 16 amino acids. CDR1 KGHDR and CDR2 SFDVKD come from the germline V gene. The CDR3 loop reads CATSDPGLADTDTQYF. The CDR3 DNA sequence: TGTGCCACCAGTGACCCCGGACTAGCGGACACAGATACGCAGTATTTT.

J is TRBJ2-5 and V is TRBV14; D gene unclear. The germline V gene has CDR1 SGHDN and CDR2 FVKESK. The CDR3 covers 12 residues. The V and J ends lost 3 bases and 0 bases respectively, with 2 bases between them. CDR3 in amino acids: CASSHYQETQYF. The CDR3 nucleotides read TGTGCCAGCAGCCACTACCAAGAGACCCAGTACTTC.

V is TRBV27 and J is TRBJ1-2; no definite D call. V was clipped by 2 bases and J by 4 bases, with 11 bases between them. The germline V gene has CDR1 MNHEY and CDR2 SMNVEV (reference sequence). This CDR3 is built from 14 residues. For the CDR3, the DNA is TGTGCCAGCAGTTTAAATAGCCGCGGCTATGGCTACACCTTC. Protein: CASSLNSRGYGYTF.

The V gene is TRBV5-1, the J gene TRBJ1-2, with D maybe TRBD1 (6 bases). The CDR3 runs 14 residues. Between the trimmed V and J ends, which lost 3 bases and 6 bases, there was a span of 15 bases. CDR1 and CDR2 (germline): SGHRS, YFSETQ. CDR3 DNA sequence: TGCGCCAGCAGCTCATTACGGGACATCGATGGCTACACCTTC. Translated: CASSSLRDIDGYTF.

CDR3: CASSIGTGGMNTEAFF. In DNA, the CDR3 is TGTGCCAGTAGTATAGGAACAGGGGGCATGAACACTGAAGCTTTCTTT. This chain links TRBV19 with TRBJ1-1; 9 nucleotides match TRBD1. CDR3 length equals 16 residues. CDR1 is LNHDA and CDR2 is SQIVND in the germline V gene (reference sequence). Germline trimming cut 1 base from V and 0 bases from J; bases unmatched to any gene: 3.

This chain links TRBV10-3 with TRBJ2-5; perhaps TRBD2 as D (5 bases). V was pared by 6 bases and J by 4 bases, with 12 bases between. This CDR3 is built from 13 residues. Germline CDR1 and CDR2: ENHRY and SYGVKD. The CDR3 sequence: CAIRHSGPETQYF. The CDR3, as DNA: TGTGCCATCAGACACAGCGGACCAGAGACCCAGTACTTC.

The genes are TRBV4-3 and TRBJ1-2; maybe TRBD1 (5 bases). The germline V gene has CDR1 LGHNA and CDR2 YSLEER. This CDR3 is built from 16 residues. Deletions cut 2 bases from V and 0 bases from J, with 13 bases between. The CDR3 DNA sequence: TGCGCCAGCAGCCAACAACTCGGCAGGGCTAACTATGGCTACACCTTC. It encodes CASSQQLGRANYGYTF.

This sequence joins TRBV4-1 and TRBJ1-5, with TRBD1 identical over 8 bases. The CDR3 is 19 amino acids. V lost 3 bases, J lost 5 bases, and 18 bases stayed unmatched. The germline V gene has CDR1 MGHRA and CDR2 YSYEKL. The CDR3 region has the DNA TGCGCCAGCAGCCACTCTCAAATCAGGGGGCCCAGCAGGGATCAGCCCCAGCATTTT. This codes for CASSHSQIRGPSRDQPQHF.

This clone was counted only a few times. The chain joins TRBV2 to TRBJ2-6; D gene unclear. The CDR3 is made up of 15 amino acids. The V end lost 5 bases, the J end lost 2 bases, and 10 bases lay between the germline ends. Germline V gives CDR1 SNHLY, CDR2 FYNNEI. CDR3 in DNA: TGTGCCAGCAGTACTGAGGCGACTGGGGCCAACGTCCTGACTTTC. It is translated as CASSTEATGANVLTF.

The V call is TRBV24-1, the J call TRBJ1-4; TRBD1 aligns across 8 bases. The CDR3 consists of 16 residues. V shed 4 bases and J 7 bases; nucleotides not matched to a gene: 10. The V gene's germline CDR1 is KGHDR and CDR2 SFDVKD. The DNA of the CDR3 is TGTGCCACCAGTGACACAGACAGGGGAGGGAGTGAAAAACTGTTTTTT. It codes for CATSDTDRGGSEKLFF.

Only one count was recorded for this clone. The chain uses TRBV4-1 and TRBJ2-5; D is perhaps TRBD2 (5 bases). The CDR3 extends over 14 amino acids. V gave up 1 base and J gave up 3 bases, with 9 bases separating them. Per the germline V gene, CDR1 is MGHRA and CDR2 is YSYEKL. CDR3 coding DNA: TGCGCCAGCAGCCAAGTTACGGGGAAAGAGACCCAGTACTTC. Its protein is CASSQVTGKETQYF.

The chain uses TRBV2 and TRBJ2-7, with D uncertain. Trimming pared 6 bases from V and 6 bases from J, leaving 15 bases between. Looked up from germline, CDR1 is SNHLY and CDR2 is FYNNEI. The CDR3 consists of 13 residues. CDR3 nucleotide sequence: TGTGCCAGCAGCGCCTACGCACCCGGCGAGCAGTACGTC. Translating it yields CASSAYAPGEQYV.

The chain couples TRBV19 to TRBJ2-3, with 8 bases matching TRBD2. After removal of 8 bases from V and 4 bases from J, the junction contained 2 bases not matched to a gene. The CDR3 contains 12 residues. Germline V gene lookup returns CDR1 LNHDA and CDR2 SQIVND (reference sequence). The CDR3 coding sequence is TGTGCCAGTGGACTAGCTGCAGATACGCAGTATTTT. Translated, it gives CASGLAADTQYF.